This T cell receptor beta chain was sequenced during a study of radiotherapy plus CTLA-4 blockade in lung cancer (dated by TCRdb to between 2018 and 2020). Some background on the complete study: Among enrolled patients, 15% to 20% had an objective response and 31% reached disease control. The paper as a whole reports these results and caveats: The strongest predictors of response were reported to be early dynamic shifts in blood T cell clones along with a rise in serum interferon-beta following radiation. After treatment with radiotherapy and ipilimumab, TCR clones that came from tumors expanded in the peripheral blood.

As concerns this clone: It lacks a known antigen. Base qualities are not at hand, and no much larger clone is one base apart.

The study evaluated CTLA-4 blockade (ipilimumab) given together with focal radiation therapy in patients who had chemo-refractory metastatic non-small-cell lung cancer. The CDR3 spans 15 residues, from the cysteine through the phenylalanine. Just the 45-base CDR3 DNA is kept, in frame starting at base 1. The germline V and J ends show losses of 4 bases and 2 bases respectively, and no gene match explains 6 bases of the junction. Taken from the germline V gene, the CDR1 and CDR2 loops are SGHDN and FVKESK. The receptor library was made with the immunoSEQ multiplex PCR assay. TCRdb took this table from immuneACCESS and kept in-frame rearrangements with V and J called. Such tables lack part of the clones; where checked against another copy, unresolved V genes explain under half of the gap, and the rest is unexplained. Counted in this sample were roughly 45,000 clones; around 70% of them appeared once. 20% to 30% of the sample is in the top ten clones.

Material: peripheral blood, obtained from a patient treated with radiotherapy plus ipilimumab. In this chain, TRBV14 is recombined with TRBJ2-3; a stretch of 7 junction bases matches TRBD2. This receptor was obtained from a human donor with non-small cell lung cancer who had a partial response to radiotherapy plus ipilimumab. The CDR3 loop reads CASSLLGTNTDTQYF. The sequenced DNA: TGTGCCAGCAGCCTTCTCGGGACTAACACAGATACGCAGTATTTT.